Listed here are 27 T cell receptor beta chains from one sample, sequenced in a study of blood T cell repertoires in COVID-19. Produced via immunoSEQ multiplex PCR; TCRdb's table is partial and in-frame only. The sample lists roughly 50,000 clones; over 65% were seen once. Sample: peripheral blood. All receptors come from a woman in her fifties or sixties with acute or convalescent COVID-19.

The CDR3 region is CASSVEADNAYTGELFF. CDR3 bases: TGTGCCAGCAGCGTAGAAGCAGACAATGCTTACACCGGGGAGCTGTTTTTT. J is TRBJ2-2 and V is TRBV9; D is unclear. The CDR3 sequence is 17 residues long. Germline loops: CDR1 SGDLS, CDR2 YYNGEE. The V end lost 0 bases, the J end lost 3 bases, and 15 bases lay between the germline ends. Variable domain in full (rest from reference TRBV9 and TRBJ2-2): DSGVTQTPKHLITATGQRVTLRCSPRSGDLSVYWYQQSLDQGLQFLIQYYNGEERAKGNILERFSAQQFPDLHSELNLSSLELGDSALYFCASSVEADNAYTGELFFGEGSRLTVL.

As regards this clone: Compared with germline, one end of the junction differs, possibly owing to a read error. V and J are TRBV28 and TRBJ1-2; weak D call: TRBD1 (5 bases). This CDR3 has 13 amino acids. Germline values: CDR1 MDHEN, CDR2 SYDVKM. In DNA, the CDR3 is TGTGCTAGCAGTTTCGGGGGGAGGGATGGCTACACCTTC. This gives the protein CASSFGGRDGYTF.

This chain joins TRBV11-1 and TRBJ2-7; D perhaps matches TRBD2 (6 bases). Between the trimmed V and J ends, which lost 5 bases and 3 bases, there was a span of 14 bases. This CDR3 has 14 residues. Germline V gives CDR1 SGHAT, CDR2 FQDESV (reference sequence). The CDR3 loop reads CASSVASAIYEQYF. CDR3 nucleotide sequence: TGTGCCAGCAGCGTCGCTAGCGCGATCTACGAGCAGTACTTC.

The gene calls are TRBV5-4 and TRBJ1-2; TRBD1 matches at 7 bases. The CDR3 is 15 residues long. V shed 3 bases, J shed 0 bases, and the junction held 5 bases outside the gene matches. CDR1 is SGHNT and CDR2 is YYREEE in the germline V gene (reference sequence). The CDR3, as DNA: TGTGCCAGCAGCTCTGGACAGGCTTCTAACTATGGCTACACCTTC. As protein: CASSSGQASNYGYTF.

This clone was recorded only once. The chain joins TRBV10-3 to TRBJ2-5, with 8 bases identical to TRBD2. Germline trimming cut 2 bases from V and 1 base from J; bases unmatched to any gene: 3. CDR1 and CDR2 from the germline V gene are ENHRY and SYGVKD. The CDR3 totals 15 residues. CDR3 nucleotide sequence: TGTGCCATCAGTGAGACGGGGGGGCCCCAAGAGACCCAGTACTTC. It translates to CAISETGGPQETQYF.

The chain joins TRBV6-5 to TRBJ1-1, with D possibly TRBD1 on 5 matching bases. Germline lookup yields CDR1 MNHEY and CDR2 SVGAGI. This CDR3 region has 14 residues. The V and J ends lost 8 bases and 3 bases respectively, with 16 bases between them. CDR3 sequence: CASPTQGTDTEAFF. The CDR3 nucleotides read TGTGCCAGCCCTACCCAGGGTACGGACACTGAAGCTTTCTTT.

This sequence joins TRBV25-1 and TRBJ1-2; no reliable D call. The CDR3 consists of 11 residues. Germline V gene data show CDR1 as MGHDK and CDR2 as SYGVNS. Deletions cut 4 bases from V and 4 bases from J, with 4 bases between. CDR3 region: CASSGSYGYTF. The CDR3 region has the DNA TGTGCCAGCAGTGGGAGCTATGGCTACACCTTC.

This chain connects TRBV5-1 to TRBJ2-3, with a weak D call TRBD1 (6 bases). The CDR3 sequence is 16 residues long. The germline V and J ends were trimmed by 7 bases and 3 bases, with 21 bases remaining between them. Germline V gives CDR1 SGHRS, CDR2 YFSETQ. DNA for the CDR3: TGCGCCAGCCGCGAATTTACAGGGCCCGGGACAGATACGCAGTATTTT. Amino acids: CASREFTGPGTDTQYF.

The V gene is TRBV19, the J gene TRBJ2-1; D gene unclear. The germline V gene has CDR1 LNHDA and CDR2 SQIVND (reference sequence). V was trimmed by 1 base and J by 4 bases, leaving 11 bases between them. The CDR3 is 15 amino acids. The DNA of the CDR3 is TGTGCCAGTAGTATAGGGGCAGGTGCTTACAATGAGCAGTTCTTC. It codes for CASSIGAGAYNEQFF.

V gene TRBV7-3 combines with J gene TRBJ1-2, with D possibly TRBD1 on 5 matching bases. The ends were cut back, 4 bases at V and 6 bases at J, with 9 bases in the middle. Germline V gene lookup returns CDR1 SGHTA and CDR2 FQGTGA. The CDR3 has 12 residues. CDR3 DNA sequence: TGTGCCAGCAGCTCGGACAATCATGGCTACACCTTC. Protein sequence: CASSSDNHGYTF.

This sequence joins TRBV6-5 and TRBJ2-1; 10 bases map to TRBD1. Germline CDR1 and CDR2: MNHEY and SVGAGI. The CDR3 has 15 residues. The J segment lost 4 bases and the V segment lost 6 bases, leaving 6 bases of the junction unmatched. The CDR3 sequence is CASRPRQGAYNEQFF. CDR3 in DNA: TGTGCCAGCAGACCCCGACAGGGGGCATACAATGAGCAGTTCTTC.

The chain combines TRBV12-3 or TRBV12-4 with TRBJ1-1; perhaps TRBD1 as D (6 bases). The germline V and J ends were trimmed by 5 bases and 5 bases, with 12 bases remaining between them. CDR3 length equals 13 residues. CDR3 in amino acids: CASSVQGKTEAFF. The CDR3 DNA follows: TGTGCCAGCAGTGTACAGGGTAAAACTGAAGCTTTCTTT.

The chain recombines TRBV2 with TRBJ2-7; TRBD2 matches at 14 bases. Germline CDR1 SNHLY, CDR2 FYNNEI. V shed 6 bases and J 2 bases; nucleotides not matched to a gene: 3. The CDR3 runs 15 residues. The CDR3 here is CASRGTSGSPYEQYF. DNA of the CDR3: TGTGCCAGCAGGGGGACTAGCGGGAGCCCCTACGAGCAGTACTTC.

The rearrangement links TRBV6-2 or TRBV6-3 to TRBJ1-5, with D unresolved. Germline V gives CDR1 MNHEY, CDR2 SVGEGT. V was clipped by 4 bases and J by 4 bases, with 5 bases between them. This CDR3 is built from 12 residues. For the CDR3, the DNA is TGTGCCAGCAGTTCCATGAATCAGCCCCAGCATTTT. This encodes CASSSMNQPQHF.

The chain recombines TRBV6-5 with TRBJ2-1, with TRBD2 matching 9 bases. The length of the CDR3 is 15 residues. The junction had 2 bases not matched to a gene; V was cut back by 0 bases and J by 5 bases. CDR1 is MNHEY, CDR2 SVGAGI, per germline. CDR3 bases: TGTGCCAGCAGTTACTCGAGCGGGGGGCACAATGAGCAGTTCTTC. Encoded protein: CASSYSSGGHNEQFF.

CDR3 sequence: CASSLDTLDSDYGYTF. CDR3 nucleotides: TGTGCCAGCAGCTTAGACACCCTGGACAGTGACTATGGCTACACCTTC. The chain is built from TRBV11-2 and TRBJ1-2, with D tentatively TRBD1 (6 bases). The V gene's germline CDR1 is SGHAT and CDR2 FQNNGV. The CDR3 is 16 residues long. Trimming removed 0 bases at V and 3 bases at J, with 14 bases between.

The chain recombines TRBV30 with TRBJ1-2; TRBD1 matches 9 bases. The CDR3 is made up of 13 amino acids. The germline V gene encodes CDR1 GTSNPN and CDR2 SVGIG (reference sequence). The V gene end was trimmed by 1 base and the J gene end by 6 bases; junction bases not matched to a gene: 3. CDR3 sequence reads: CAWSGGQGDGYTF. In nucleotides, the CDR3 is TGTGCCTGGAGTGGGGGACAGGGCGATGGCTACACCTTC.

The chain recombines TRBV3-1 (or the pseudogene TRBV3-2) with TRBJ2-5; possibly TRBD2 for D (5 bases). Trimming took 1 base from V and 5 from J, leaving 8 bases between them. The CDR3 consists of 13 residues. Germline V gene data show CDR1 as LGHDT and CDR2 as YNNKEL (reference sequence). This chain's CDR3 is CASSQGRWETQYF. For the CDR3, the DNA is TGTGCCAGCAGCCAAGGGAGGTGGGAGACCCAGTACTTC.

The chain uses TRBV7-2 and TRBJ2-3, with 13 bases identical to TRBD2. V was clipped by 4 bases and J by 7 bases; unmatched bases: 8. Per the germline V gene, CDR1 is SGHTA and CDR2 is FQGNSA. This CDR3 has 16 residues. CDR3 DNA: TGTGCCAGCAGCTCCCGGACTAGCGGGAGATTATATACGCAGTATTTT. It encodes CASSSRTSGRLYTQYF.

The chain employs TRBV19 and TRBJ1-1; tentative D call: TRBD1 (6 bases). The CDR3 length is 15 residues. Germline CDR1 LNHDA, CDR2 SQIVND (reference sequence). V gave up 10 bases and J gave up 0 bases, with 18 bases separating them. The CDR3 nucleotides are TGTGCCACTGACAGGAAAGGCCCTATGAACACTGAAGCTTTCTTT. This sequence encodes CATDRKGPMNTEAFF.

There are a few counts of this clone. The V gene is TRBV10-3, the J gene TRBJ2-6; D remains ambiguous. Germline V gene sequence: CDR1 ENHRY, CDR2 SYGVKD. V lost 4 bases, J lost 1 base, and 5 bases lay in between. The CDR3 sequence is 14 residues long. In nucleotides, the CDR3 is TGTGCCATCAGTGGGGCTTCTGGGGCCAACGTCCTGACTTTC. It is translated as CAISGASGANVLTF.

The V gene is TRBV7-8, the J gene TRBJ2-7; 10 positions match TRBD1. With V trimmed by 5 bases and J by 5 bases, 9 bases remained unmatched. The CDR3 runs to 15 residues. CDR1 is SGHVS, CDR2 FQNEAQ, per germline. CDR3 amino acids: CASSGDRGLGDEQYF. Written as DNA, the CDR3 is TGTGCCAGCAGCGGCGACAGGGGGCTAGGGGACGAGCAGTACTTC.

The gene calls are TRBV3-1 (or the pseudogene TRBV3-2) and TRBJ2-2; D gene ambiguous. The germline V and J ends were trimmed by 1 base and 3 bases, with 9 bases remaining between them. The CDR3 has 15 residues. CDR1 is LGHDT, CDR2 YNNKEL, per germline (reference sequence). In nucleotides, the CDR3 is TGTGCCAGCAGCCAAGGGCAGGTGCACACCGGGGAGCTGTTTTTT. This sequence encodes CASSQGQVHTGELFF.

The chain combines TRBV27 with TRBJ1-5; the D gene is possibly TRBD1 (5 bases). Per germline, CDR1 MNHEY and CDR2 SMNVEV (reference sequence). The ends were cut back, 6 bases at V and 1 base at J, with 13 bases in the middle. This CDR3 is built from 15 residues. CDR3 sequence reads: CASRPSGGSNQPQHF. The CDR3 nucleotides are TGTGCCAGCAGGCCCAGTGGGGGGAGCAATCAGCCCCAGCATTTT.

In this sample, this clone turned up a few times. The chain uses TRBV7-2 and TRBJ2-3; weak D call: TRBD2 (6 bases). The CDR3 length is 14 residues. Trimming shortened V by 5 bases and J by 4 bases, and 13 bases separated the two germline ends. Germline CDR1 SGHTA, CDR2 FQGNSA. CDR3 sequence: CASSATSLPDTQYF. DNA of the CDR3: TGTGCCAGCAGCGCGACTAGTCTTCCAGATACGCAGTATTTT.

V gene TRBV7-2 combines with J gene TRBJ2-1; possible D gene TRBD2, 5 bases. This CDR3 region has 14 residues. Trimming removed 2 bases from V and 4 bases from J, with 9 bases in between. Germline CDR1 reads SGHTA; CDR2 reads FQGNSA. The CDR3 nucleotides read TGTGCCAGCAGCTTAACGAGCGGTTACAATGAGCAGTTCTTC. It is translated as CASSLTSGYNEQFF. The entire variable domain, with the rest obtained from reference TRBV7-2 and TRBJ2-1, is as follows: GAGVSQSPSNKVTEKGKDVELRCDPISGHTALYWYRQSLGQGLEFLIYFQGNSAPDKSGLPSDRFSAERTGGSVSTLTIQRTQQEDSAVYLCASSLTSGYNEQFFGPGTRLTVL.

There are a few counts of this clone. The genes are TRBV5-5 and TRBJ1-2; 8 bases match TRBD1. The V segment lost 4 bases and the J segment 8 bases; nucleotides outside the gene matches: 16. Germline V gene data show CDR1 as SGHKS and CDR2 as YYEKEE (reference sequence). The CDR3 runs to 16 residues. CDR3 nucleotides: TGTGCCAGCAGCCTTGCCCACTCCTACAGGGGGGAAGGCTACACCTTC. The encoded protein is CASSLAHSYRGEGYTF. The whole variable domain, remainder taken from reference TRBV5-5 and TRBJ1-2, is DAGVTQSPTHLIKTRGQQVTLRCSPISGHKSVSWYQQVLGQGPQFIFQYYEKEERGRGNFPDRFSARQFPNYSSELNVNALLLGDSALYLCASSLAHSYRGEGYTFGSGTRLTVV.